This TCR beta chain was sequenced during a study of Ad26.COV2.S vaccination and SARS-CoV-2 variants. V was clipped by 4 bases and J by 6 bases; unmatched bases: 3. Germline lookup yields CDR1 SGHNT and CDR2 YENEEA. This CDR3 comprises 12 residues. Documented treatment: roughly 18 received Ad26.COV2.S at low or high dose, single or two shots; 5 received placebo; per-sample allocation not given. Specimen acquisition occurred on day 63 following the initial vaccine or placebo injection. The data were produced by immunoSEQ multiplex PCR, yet TCRdb's version contains in-frame clones alone and is incomplete. Of around 400,000 clones in the sample, under 90% were seen once.

Sequences were derived from peripheral blood, sampled in a trial of Ad26.COV2.S vaccine versus placebo. This clonotype was obtained from a person aged 18-65 years who received the Ad26.COV2.S COVID-19 vaccine or a placebo. The genes are TRBV11-3 and TRBJ2-7, with 7 bases that match TRBD2. The CDR3 region has the DNA TGTGCCAGCAGCTCACTAGCGCTCGAGCAGTACTTC. It translates to CASSSLALEQYF.